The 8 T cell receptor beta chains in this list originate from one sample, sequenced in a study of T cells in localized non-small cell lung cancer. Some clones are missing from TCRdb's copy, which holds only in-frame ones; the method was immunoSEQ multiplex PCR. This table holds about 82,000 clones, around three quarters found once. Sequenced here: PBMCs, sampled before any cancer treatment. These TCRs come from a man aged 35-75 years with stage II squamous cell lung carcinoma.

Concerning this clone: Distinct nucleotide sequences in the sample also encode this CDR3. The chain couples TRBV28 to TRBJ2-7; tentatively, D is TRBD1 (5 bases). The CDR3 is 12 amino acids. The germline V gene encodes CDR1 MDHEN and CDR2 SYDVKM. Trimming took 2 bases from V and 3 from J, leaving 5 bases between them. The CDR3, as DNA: TGTGCCAGCAGTTTACAGGGCTACGAGCAGTACTTC. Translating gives CASSLQGYEQYF.

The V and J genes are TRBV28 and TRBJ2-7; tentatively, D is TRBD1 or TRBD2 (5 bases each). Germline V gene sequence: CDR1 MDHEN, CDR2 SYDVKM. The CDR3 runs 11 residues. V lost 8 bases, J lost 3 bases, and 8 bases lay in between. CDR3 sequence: CASEGYYEQYF. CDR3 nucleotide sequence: TGTGCCAGCGAGGGGTACTACGAGCAGTACTTC. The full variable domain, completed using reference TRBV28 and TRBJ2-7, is DVKVTQSSRYLVKRTGEKVFLECVQDMDHENMFWYRQDPGLGLRLIYFSYDVKMKEKGDIPEGYSVSREKKERFSLILESASTNQTSMYLCASEGYYEQYFGPGTRLTVT.

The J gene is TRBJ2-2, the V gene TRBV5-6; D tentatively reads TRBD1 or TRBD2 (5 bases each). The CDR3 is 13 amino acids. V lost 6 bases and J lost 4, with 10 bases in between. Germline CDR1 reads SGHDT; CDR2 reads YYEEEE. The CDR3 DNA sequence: TGTGCCAGCATCCGTGGGGGCACCGGGGAGCTGTTTTTT. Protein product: CASIRGGTGELFF.

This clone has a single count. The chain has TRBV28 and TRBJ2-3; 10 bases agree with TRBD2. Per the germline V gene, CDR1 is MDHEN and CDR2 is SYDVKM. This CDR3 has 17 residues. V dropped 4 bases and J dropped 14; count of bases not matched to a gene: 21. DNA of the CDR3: TGTGCCAGCAGTTCCTGGGCAGGGAGACTGCCTAGCGGGAGCATGTATTTT. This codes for CASSSWAGRLPSGSMYF.

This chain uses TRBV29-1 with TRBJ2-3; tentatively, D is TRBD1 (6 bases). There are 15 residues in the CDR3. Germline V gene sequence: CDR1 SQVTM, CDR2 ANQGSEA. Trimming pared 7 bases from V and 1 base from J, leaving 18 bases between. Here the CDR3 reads CSAVGTGTGTDTQYF. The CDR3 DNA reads TGCAGCGCGGTGGGAACAGGGACGGGCACAGATACGCAGTATTTT.

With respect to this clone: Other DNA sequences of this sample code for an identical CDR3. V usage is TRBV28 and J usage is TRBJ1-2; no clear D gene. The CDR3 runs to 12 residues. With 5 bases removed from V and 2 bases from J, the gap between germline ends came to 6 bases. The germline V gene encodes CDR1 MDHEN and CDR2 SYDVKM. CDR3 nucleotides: TGTGCCAGCAGTCTTTTGAACTATGGCTACACCTTC. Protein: CASSLLNYGYTF.

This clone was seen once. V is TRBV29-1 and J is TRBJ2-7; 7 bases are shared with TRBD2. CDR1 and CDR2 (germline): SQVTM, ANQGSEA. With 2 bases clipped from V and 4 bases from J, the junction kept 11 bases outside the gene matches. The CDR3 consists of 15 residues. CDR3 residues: CSVENPGREPYEQYF. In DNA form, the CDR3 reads TGCAGCGTTGAAAACCCGGGGAGGGAGCCGTACGAGCAGTACTTC.

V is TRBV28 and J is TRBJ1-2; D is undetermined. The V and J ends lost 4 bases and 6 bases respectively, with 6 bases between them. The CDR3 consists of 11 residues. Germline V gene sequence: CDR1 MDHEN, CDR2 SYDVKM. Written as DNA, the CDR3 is TGTGCCAGCAGTTATCAGGATGGCTACACCTTC. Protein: CASSYQDGYTF.